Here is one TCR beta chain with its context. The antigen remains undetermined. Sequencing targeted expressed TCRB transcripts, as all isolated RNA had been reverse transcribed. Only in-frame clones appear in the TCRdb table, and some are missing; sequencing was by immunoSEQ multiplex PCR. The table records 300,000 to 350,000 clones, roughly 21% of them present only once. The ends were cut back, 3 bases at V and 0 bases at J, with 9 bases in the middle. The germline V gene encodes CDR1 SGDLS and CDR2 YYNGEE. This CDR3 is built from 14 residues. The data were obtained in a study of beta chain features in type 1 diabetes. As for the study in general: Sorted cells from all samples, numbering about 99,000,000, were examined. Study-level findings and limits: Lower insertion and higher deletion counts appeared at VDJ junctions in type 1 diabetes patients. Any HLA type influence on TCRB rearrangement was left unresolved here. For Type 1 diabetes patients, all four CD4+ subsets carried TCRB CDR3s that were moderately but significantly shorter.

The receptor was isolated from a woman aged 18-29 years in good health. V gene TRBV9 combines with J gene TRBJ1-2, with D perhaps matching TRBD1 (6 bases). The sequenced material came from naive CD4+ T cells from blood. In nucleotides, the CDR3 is TGTGCCAGCAGCGAGGACAGCACTAACTATGGCTACACCTTC. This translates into CASSEDSTNYGYTF.